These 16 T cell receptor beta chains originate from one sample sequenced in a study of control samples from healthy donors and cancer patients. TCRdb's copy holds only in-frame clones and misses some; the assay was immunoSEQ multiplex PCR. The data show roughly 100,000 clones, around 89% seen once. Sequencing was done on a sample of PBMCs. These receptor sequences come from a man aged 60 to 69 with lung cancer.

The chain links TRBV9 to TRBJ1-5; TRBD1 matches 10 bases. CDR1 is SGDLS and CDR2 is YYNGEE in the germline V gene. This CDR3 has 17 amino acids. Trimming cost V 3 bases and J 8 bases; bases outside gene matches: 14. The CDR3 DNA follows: TGTGCCAGCAGCGAGGGTCCTGGGGACAGGGGCTGGGAGCCCCAGCATTTT. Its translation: CASSEGPGDRGWEPQHF.

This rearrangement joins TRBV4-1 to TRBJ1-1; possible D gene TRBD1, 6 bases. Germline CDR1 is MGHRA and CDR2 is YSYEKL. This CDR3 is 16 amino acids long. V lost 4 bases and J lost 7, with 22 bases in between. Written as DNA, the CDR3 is TGCGCCAGCAGCCGACATCCAGGGGACCCTCTCTTTGAAGCTTTCTTT. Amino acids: CASSRHPGDPLFEAFF.

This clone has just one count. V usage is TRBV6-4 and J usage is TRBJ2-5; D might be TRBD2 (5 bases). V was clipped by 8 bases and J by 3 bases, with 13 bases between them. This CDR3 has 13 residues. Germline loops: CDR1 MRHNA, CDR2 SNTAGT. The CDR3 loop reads CASRDPPEETQYF. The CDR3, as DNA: TGTGCCAGCCGGGATCCCCCGGAAGAGACCCAGTACTTC.

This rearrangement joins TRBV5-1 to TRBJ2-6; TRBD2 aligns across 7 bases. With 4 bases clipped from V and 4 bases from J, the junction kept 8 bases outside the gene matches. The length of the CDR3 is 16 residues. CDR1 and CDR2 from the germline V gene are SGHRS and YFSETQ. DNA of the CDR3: TGCGCCAGCAGCAATGGACTAGGGGTCGGGGCCAACGTCCTGACTTTC. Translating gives CASSNGLGVGANVLTF.

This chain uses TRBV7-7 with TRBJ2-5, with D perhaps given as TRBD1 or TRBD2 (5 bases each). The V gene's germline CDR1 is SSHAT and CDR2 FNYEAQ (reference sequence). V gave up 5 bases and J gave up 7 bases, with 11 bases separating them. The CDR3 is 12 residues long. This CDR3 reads CASSDAGRTQYF. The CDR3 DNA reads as TGTGCCAGCAGCGACGCAGGGAGGACCCAGTACTTC.

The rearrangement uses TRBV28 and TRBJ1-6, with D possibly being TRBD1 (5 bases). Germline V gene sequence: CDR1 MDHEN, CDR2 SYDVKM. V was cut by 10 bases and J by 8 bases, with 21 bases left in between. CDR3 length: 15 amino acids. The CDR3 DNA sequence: TGTGCCACCCCCTCCGGCGGGGTGGGGGATTCACCCCTCCACTTT. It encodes CATPSGGVGDSPLHF.

For the CDR3, the DNA is TGTGCCAGCAGTCCGGCCGACGGCAGGGCTCGCACAGATACGCAGTATTTT. Translated, it gives CASSPADGRARTDTQYF. The chain couples TRBV6-6 to TRBJ2-3; TRBD1 might be the D (5 bases). Per the germline V gene, CDR1 is MNHNY and CDR2 is SVGAGI (reference sequence). Trimming removed 5 bases at V and 1 base at J, with 19 bases between. CDR3 length equals 17 residues.

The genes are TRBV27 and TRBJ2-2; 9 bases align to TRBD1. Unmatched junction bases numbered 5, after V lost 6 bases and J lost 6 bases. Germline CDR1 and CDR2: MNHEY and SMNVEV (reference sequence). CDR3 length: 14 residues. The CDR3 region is CASRDRGEAGELFF. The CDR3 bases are TGTGCCAGCAGGGACAGGGGCGAGGCCGGGGAGCTGTTTTTT.

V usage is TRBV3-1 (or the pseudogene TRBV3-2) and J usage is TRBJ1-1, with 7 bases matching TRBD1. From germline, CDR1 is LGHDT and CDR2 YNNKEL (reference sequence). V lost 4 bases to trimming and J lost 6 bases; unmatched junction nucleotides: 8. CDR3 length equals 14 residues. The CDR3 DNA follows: TGTGCCAGCAGCCCGACAGGGTATAGGTCTGAAGCTTTCTTT. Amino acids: CASSPTGYRSEAFF.

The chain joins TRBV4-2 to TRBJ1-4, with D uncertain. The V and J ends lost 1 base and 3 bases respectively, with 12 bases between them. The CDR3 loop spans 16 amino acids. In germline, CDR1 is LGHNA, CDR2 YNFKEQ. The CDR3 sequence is CASSQGASNSNEKLFF. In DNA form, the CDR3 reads TGTGCCAGCAGCCAAGGCGCGAGCAACTCTAATGAAAAACTGTTTTTT.

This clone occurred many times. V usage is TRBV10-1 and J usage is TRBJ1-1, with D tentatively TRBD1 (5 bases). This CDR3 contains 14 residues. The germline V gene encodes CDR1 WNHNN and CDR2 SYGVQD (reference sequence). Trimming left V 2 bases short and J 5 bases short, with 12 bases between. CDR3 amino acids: CASSETPGQTEAFF. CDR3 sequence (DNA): TGCGCCAGCAGTGAGACTCCCGGACAAACTGAAGCTTTCTTT.

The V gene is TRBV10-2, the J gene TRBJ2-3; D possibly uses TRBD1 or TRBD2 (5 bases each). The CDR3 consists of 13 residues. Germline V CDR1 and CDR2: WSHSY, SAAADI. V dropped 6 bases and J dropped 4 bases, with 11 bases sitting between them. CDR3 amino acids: CASSTGPSDTQYF. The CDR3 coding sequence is TGCGCCAGCAGCACGGGGCCCTCAGATACGCAGTATTTT.

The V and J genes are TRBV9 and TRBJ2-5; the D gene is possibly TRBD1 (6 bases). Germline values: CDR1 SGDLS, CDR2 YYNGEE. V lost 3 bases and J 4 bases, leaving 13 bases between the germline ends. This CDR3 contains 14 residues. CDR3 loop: CASSAQGNGETQYF. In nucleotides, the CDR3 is TGTGCCAGCAGCGCTCAGGGGAATGGAGAGACCCAGTACTTC.

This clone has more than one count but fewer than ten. This CDR3 is CASSKQTGSAQPQHF. CDR3 bases: TGTGCCAGTAGTAAACAAACAGGGTCGGCTCAGCCCCAGCATTTT. The chain joins TRBV19 to TRBJ1-5; a weak D match, TRBD1 (6 bases). V was pared by 4 bases and J by 6 bases, with 16 bases between. Germline assignment: CDR1 LNHDA and CDR2 SQIVND (reference sequence). The length of the CDR3 is 15 residues.

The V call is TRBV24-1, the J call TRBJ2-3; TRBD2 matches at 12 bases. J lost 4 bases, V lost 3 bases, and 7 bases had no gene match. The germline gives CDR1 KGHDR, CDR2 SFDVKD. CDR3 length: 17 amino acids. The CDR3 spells CATSDPLAGGRSDTQYF. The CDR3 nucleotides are TGTGCCACCAGTGATCCTCTAGCGGGGGGGCGTTCAGATACGCAGTATTTT.

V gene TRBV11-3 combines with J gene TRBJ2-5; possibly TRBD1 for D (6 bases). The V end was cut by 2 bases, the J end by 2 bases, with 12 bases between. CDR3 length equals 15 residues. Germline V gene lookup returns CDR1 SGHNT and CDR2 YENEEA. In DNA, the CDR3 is TGTGCCAGCAGCTTAACAGGGTGGACTCAAGAGACCCAGTACTTC. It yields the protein CASSLTGWTQETQYF.